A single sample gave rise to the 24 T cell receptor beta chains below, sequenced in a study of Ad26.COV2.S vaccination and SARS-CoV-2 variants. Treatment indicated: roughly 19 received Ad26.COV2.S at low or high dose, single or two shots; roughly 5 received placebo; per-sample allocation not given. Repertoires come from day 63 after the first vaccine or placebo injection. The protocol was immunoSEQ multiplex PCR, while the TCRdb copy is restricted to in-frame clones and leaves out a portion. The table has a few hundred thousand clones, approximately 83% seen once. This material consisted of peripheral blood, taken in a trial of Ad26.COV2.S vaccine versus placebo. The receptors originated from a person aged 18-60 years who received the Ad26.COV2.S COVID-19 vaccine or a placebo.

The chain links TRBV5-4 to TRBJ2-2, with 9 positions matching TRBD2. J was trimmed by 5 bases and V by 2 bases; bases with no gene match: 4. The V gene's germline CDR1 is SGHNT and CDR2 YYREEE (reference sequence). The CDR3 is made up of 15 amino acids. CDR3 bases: TGTGCCAGCAGCTTAGGTCTAGCGGGAACCGGGGAGCTGTTTTTT. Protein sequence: CASSLGLAGTGELFF.

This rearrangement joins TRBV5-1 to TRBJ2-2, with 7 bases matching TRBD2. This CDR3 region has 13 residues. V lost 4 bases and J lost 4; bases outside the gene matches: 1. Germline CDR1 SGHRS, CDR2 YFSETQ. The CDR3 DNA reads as TGCGCCAGCAGCGAGCGGGGCACCGGGGAGCTGTTTTTT. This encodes CASSERGTGELFF.

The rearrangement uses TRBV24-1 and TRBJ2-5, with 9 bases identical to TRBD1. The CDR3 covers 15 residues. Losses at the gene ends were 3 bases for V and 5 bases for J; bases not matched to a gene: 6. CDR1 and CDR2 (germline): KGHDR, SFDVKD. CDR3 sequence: CATSDASGTGETQYF. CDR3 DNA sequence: TGTGCCACCAGTGATGCCTCCGGGACAGGGGAGACCCAGTACTTC.

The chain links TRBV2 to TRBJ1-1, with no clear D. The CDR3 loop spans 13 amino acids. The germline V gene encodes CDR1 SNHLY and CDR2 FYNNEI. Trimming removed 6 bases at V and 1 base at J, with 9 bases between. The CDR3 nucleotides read TGTGCCAGCAGGAGTCGACAGAACACTGAAGCTTTCTTT. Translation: CASRSRQNTEAFF.

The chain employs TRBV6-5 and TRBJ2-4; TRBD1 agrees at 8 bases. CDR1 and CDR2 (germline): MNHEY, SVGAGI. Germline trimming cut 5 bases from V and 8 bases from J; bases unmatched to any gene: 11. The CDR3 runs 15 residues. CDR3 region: CASSTQGARMDIQYF. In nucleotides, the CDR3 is TGTGCCAGCAGTACCCAGGGGGCGAGGATGGACATTCAGTACTTC.

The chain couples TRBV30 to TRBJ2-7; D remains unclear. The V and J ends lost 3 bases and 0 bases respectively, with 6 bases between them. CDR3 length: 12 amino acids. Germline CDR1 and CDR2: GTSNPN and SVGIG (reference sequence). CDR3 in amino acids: CAWRYSSYEQYF. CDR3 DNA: TGTGCCTGGAGATATAGCTCCTACGAGCAGTACTTC. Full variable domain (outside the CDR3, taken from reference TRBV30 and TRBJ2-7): SQTIHQWPATLVQPVGSPLSLECTVEGTSNPNLYWYRQAAGRGLQLLFYSVGIGQISSEVPQNLSASRPQDRQFILSSKKLLLSDSGFYLCAWRYSSYEQYFGPGTRLTVT.

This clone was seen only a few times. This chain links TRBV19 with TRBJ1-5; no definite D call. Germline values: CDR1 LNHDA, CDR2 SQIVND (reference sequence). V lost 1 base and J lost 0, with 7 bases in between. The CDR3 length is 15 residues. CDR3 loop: CASSIGHYSNQPQHF. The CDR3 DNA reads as TGTGCCAGTAGTATAGGCCACTATAGCAATCAGCCCCAGCATTTT.

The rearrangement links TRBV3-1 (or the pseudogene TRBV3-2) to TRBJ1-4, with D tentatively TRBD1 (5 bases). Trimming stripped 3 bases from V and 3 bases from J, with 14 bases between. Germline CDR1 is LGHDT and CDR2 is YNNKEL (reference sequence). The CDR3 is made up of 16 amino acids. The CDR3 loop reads CASSQRRGRSNEKLFF. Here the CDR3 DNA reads TGTGCCAGCAGCCAGAGGAGGGGTCGATCTAATGAAAAACTGTTTTTT.

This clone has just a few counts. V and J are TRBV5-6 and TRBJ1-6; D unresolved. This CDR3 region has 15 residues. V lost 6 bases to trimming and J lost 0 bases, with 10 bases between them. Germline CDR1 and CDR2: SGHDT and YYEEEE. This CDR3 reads CASTSDRSYNSPLHF. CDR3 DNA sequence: TGTGCCAGCACCTCTGACCGCTCCTATAATTCACCCCTCCACTTT. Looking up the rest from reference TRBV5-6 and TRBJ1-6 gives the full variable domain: DAGVTQSPTHLIKTRGQQVTLRCSPKSGHDTVSWYQQALGQGPQFIFQYYEEEERQRGNFPDRFSGHQFPNYSSELNVNALLLGDSALYLCASTSDRSYNSPLHFGNGTRLTVT.

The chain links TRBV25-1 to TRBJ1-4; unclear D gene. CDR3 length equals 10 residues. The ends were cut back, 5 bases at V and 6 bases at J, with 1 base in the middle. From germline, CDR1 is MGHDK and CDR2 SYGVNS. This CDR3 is CASSYEKLFF. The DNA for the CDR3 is TGTGCCAGCAGTTATGAAAAACTGTTTTTT.

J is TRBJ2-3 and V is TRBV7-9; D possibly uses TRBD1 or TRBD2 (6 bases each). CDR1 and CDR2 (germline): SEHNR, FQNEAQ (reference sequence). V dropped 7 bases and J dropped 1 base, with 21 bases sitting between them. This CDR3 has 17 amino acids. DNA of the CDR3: TGTGCCAGCAAAAACGGGGGCTGGGACCAGCGCACAGATACGCAGTATTTT. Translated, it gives CASKNGGWDQRTDTQYF.

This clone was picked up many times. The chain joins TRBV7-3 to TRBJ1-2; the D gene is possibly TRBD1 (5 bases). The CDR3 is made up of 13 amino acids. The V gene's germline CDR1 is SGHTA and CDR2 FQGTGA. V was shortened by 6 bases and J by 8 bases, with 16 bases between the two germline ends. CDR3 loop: CASSKTPGLGYTF. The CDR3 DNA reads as TGTGCCAGCAGTAAAACCCCGGGGCTGGGCTACACCTTC.

This CDR3 is CASRISGTGSYEQYF. The DNA of the CDR3 is TGTGCCAGCAGAATCTCCGGGACAGGGTCCTACGAGCAGTACTTC. The chain recombines TRBV4-2 with TRBJ2-7, with 9 bases that match TRBD1. Trimming at V came to 6 bases and at J to 1 base, leaving 7 bases not matched to a gene. Per the germline V gene, CDR1 is LGHNA and CDR2 is YNFKEQ. This CDR3 comprises 15 residues.

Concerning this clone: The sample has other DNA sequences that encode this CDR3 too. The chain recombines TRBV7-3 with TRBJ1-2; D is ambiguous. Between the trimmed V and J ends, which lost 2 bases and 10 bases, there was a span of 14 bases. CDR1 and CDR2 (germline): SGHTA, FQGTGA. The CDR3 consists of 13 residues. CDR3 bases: TGTGCCAGCAGCTTAGAACCGGGTAATCACTACACCTTC. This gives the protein CASSLEPGNHYTF. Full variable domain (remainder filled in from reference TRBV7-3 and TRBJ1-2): GAGVSQTPSNKVTEKGKYVELRCDPISGHTALYWYRQSLGQGPEFLIYFQGTGAADDSGLPNDRFFAVRPEGSVSTLKIQRTERGDSAVYLCASSLEPGNHYTFGSGTRLTVV.

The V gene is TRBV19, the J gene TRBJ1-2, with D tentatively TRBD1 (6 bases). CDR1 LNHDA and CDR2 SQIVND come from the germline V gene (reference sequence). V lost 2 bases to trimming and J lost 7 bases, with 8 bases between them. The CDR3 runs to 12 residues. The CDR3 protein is CASSIQGPGYTF. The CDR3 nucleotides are TGTGCCAGTAGTATACAGGGGCCTGGCTACACCTTC.

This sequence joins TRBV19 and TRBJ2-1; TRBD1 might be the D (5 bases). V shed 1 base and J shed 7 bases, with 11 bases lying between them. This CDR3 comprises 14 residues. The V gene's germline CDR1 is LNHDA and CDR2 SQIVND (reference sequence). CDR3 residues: CASSIGGPQNEQFF. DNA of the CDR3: TGTGCCAGTAGTATAGGGGGCCCCCAGAATGAGCAGTTCTTC.

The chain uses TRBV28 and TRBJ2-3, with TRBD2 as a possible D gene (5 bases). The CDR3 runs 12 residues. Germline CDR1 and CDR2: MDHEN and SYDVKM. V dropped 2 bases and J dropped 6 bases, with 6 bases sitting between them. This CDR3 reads CASSLRTDTQYF. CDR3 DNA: TGTGCCAGCAGTTTACGGACTGATACGCAGTATTTT.

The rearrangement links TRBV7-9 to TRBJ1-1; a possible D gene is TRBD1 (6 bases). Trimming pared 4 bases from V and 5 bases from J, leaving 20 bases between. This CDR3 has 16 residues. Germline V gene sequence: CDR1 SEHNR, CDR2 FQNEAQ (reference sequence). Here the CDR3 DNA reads TGTGCCAGCAGCTCATTAATGGGGCAGGGGTTAACTGAAGCTTTCTTT. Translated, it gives CASSSLMGQGLTEAFF.

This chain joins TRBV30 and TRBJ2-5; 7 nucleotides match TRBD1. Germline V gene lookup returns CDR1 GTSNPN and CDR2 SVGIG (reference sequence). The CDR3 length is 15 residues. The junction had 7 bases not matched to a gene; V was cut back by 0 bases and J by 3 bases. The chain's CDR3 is CAWSVEGTAKETQYF. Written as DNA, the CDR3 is TGTGCCTGGAGTGTAGAGGGGACAGCTAAAGAGACCCAGTACTTC.

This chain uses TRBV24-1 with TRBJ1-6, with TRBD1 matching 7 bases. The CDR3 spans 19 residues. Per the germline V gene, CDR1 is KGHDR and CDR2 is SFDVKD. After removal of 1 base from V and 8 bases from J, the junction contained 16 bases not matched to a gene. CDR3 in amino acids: CATSDFPIPGDSLYSPLHF. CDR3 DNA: TGTGCCACCAGTGATTTCCCTATTCCCGGGGACAGCTTATATTCACCCCTCCACTTT.

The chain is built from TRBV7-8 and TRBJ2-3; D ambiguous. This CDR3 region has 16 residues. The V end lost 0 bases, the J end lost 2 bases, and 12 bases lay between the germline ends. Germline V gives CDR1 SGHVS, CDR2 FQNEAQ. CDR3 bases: TGTGCCAGCAGCTTAGCGAGGCTACCTAACACAGATACGCAGTATTTT. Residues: CASSLARLPNTDTQYF.

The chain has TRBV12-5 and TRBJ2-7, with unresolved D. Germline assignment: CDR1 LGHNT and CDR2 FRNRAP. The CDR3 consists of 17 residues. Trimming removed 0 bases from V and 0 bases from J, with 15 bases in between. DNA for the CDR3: TGTGCTAGTGGTTTGGTCCCGGACGGTACCAGCTCCTACGAGCAGTACTTC. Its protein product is CASGLVPDGTSSYEQYF.

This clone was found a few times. This chain's CDR3 is CASSLVGQGPHEQYF. The CDR3 nucleotides are TGTGCCAGCAGCTTAGTAGGACAGGGTCCCCACGAGCAGTACTTC. The V call is TRBV7-2, the J call TRBJ2-7, with 8 bases that match TRBD1. CDR3 length: 15 amino acids. The germline CDR1 and CDR2 sequences are SGHTA and FQGNSA. The ends lost 1 base at V and 5 bases at J; junction bases unmatched: 7.

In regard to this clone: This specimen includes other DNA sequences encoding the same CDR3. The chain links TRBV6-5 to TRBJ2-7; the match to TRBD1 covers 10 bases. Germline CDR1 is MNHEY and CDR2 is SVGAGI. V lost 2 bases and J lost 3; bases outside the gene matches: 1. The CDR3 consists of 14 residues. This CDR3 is CASSYRDRGYEQYF. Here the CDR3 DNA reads TGTGCCAGCAGTTACCGGGACAGGGGCTACGAGCAGTACTTC.